The clone carrying this TCR beta chain has just a few counts. The antigen is not known. The sample originates from a study of identical twins. Broader study findings: For out-of-frame beta sequences, excess twin sharing was weaker. There was an excess of low generation probability in the out-of-frame alpha sequences that twins shared. For cord blood, abundant beta clonotypes had fewer insertions, unlike memory repertoires, which showed none.

Template switching introduced a universal primer site, and the cDNA bore unique molecular identifiers. TCRdb re-derived calls from the 5' RACE reads in MiXCR, one entry per CDR3 protein. The sample has 750,000 to 950,000 distinct CDR3 sequences, 9% to 15% seen once. Germline CDR1 SGHVS, CDR2 FNYEAQ. J lost 4 bases, V lost 5 bases, and 5 bases had no gene match. This CDR3 has 15 amino acids. These data were also reused for a study on yellow fever vaccine responses in identical twins.

The rearrangement uses TRBV7-6 and TRBJ2-3, with TRBD1 matching 11 bases. Sample: PBMCs. The origin of this receptor is a woman between 18 and 29 years old in good health. CDR3 bases: TGTGCCAGCAGCCGGACAGGGGGCGTCCCAGATACGCAGTATTTT. It encodes CASSRTGGVPDTQYF.